This TCR beta chain was retrieved from a study of T cell responses to AZD1222 COVID-19 vaccine. General study results and limits: There were repertoire samples only from the period after the peak T cell response.

The V gene's germline CDR1 is SSHAT and CDR2 FNYEAQ (reference sequence). This CDR3 region has 15 residues. As to this clone: Antigen unknown. A junction boundary mismatches the germline segment, possibly from a read error.

Some clones are missing from TCRdb's copy, which holds only in-frame ones; the method was immunoSEQ multiplex PCR. The repertoire holds more than 150,000 clones, with approximately 90% as singletons. The input for sequencing was peripheral blood, taken 28 days after the second AZD1222 dose. The receptor was derived from an adult who received the AZD1222 COVID-19 vaccine. V gene TRBV7-7 combines with J gene TRBJ2-7, with 7 bases that match TRBD2. Here the CDR3 reads CASSLSSGDFYEQYF. The CDR3 bases are TGTGCTAGCAGCTTATCCAGCGGGGACTTCTACGAGCAGTACTTC.